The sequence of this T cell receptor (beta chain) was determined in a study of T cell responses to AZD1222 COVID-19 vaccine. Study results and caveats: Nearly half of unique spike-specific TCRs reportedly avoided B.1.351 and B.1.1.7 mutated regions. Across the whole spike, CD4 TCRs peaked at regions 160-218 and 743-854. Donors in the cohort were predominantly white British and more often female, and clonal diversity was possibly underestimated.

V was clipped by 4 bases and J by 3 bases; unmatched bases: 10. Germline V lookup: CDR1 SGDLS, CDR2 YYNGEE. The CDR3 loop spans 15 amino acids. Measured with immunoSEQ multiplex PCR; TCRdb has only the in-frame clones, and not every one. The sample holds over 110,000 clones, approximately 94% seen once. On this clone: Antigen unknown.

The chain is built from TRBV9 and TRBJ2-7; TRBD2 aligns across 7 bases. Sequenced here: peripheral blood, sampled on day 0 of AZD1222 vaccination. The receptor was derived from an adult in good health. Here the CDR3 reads CASSPGGLAVYEQYF. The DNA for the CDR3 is TGTGCCAGCAGCCCCGGGGGGTTAGCGGTCTACGAGCAGTACTTC. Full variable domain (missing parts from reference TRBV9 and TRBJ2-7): DSGVTQTPKHLITATGQRVTLRCSPRSGDLSVYWYQQSLDQGLQFLIQYYNGEERAKGNILERFSAQQFPDLHSELNLSSLELGDSALYFCASSPGGLAVYEQYFGPGTRLTVT.